What follows are 16 T cell receptor beta chains derived from one specimen sequenced in a study of blood T cell repertoires in COVID-19. Some clones are missing from TCRdb's copy, which holds only in-frame ones; the method was immunoSEQ multiplex PCR. Here the sample spans just over 90,000 clones, around 90% being singletons. Sequenced input: peripheral blood. The receptors derive from a human donor with active COVID-19. The donor label of this sample is uncertain.

This rearrangement joins TRBV24-1 to TRBJ2-3, with 7 nucleotides matching TRBD2. The germline V gene has CDR1 KGHDR and CDR2 SFDVKD. The CDR3 loop spans 14 amino acids. The junction had 4 bases not matched to a gene; V was cut back by 5 bases and J by 3 bases. CDR3 protein: CATSAQGGTDTQYF. The CDR3, as DNA: TGTGCCACCAGTGCCCAGGGAGGGACAGATACGCAGTATTTT.

The rearrangement joins TRBV9 to TRBJ1-1, with a tentative D call TRBD1 (5 bases). The V gene's germline CDR1 is SGDLS and CDR2 YYNGEE. V lost 3 bases and J 5 bases, leaving 11 bases between the germline ends. The CDR3 is made up of 13 amino acids. The CDR3 DNA sequence: TGTGCCAGCAGCGACTCCGGGGGGACTGAAGCTTTCTTT. As protein: CASSDSGGTEAFF.

Only a few counts were recorded for this clone. The V gene is TRBV6-6, the J gene TRBJ1-5; D possibly corresponds to TRBD1 (6 bases). This CDR3 has 14 amino acids. V lost 2 bases to trimming and J lost 4 bases, with 9 bases between them. Germline CDR1 MNHNY, CDR2 SVGAGI (reference sequence). The DNA of the CDR3 is TGTGCCAGCAGTTACCTGGACAGAAATCAGCCCCAGCATTTT. This codes for CASSYLDRNQPQHF.

This clone has only a few counts. The chain couples TRBV5-6 to TRBJ1-2; 8 bases line up with TRBD1. The CDR3 sequence is 13 residues long. Germline CDR1 SGHDT, CDR2 YYEEEE. Trimming took 4 bases from V and 4 from J; bases not matched to a gene: 3. CDR3 in DNA: TGTGCCAGCAGCGAAACAGGGGGCTATGGCTACACCTTC. Its translation is CASSETGGYGYTF.

This chain joins TRBV6-4 and TRBJ1-5, with TRBD1 matching over 7 bases. V was pared by 9 bases and J by 0 bases, with 20 bases of the junction left unmatched. CDR3 size: 19 residues. CDR1 is MRHNA and CDR2 is SNTAGT in the germline V gene. CDR3 sequence: CARPGEQGKKLYSNQPQHF. CDR3 DNA: TGTGCCAGGCCGGGGGAACAGGGGAAGAAACTTTATAGCAATCAGCCCCAGCATTTT.

The chain couples TRBV4-3 to TRBJ2-1; 12 bases are shared with TRBD2. CDR1 and CDR2 from the germline V gene are LGHNA and YSLEER. This CDR3 has 17 residues. V lost 1 base to trimming and J lost 3 bases; unmatched junction nucleotides: 4. CDR3 loop: CASSQGPLAGGYNEQFF. CDR3 DNA: TGCGCCAGCAGCCAAGGCCCACTAGCGGGGGGCTACAATGAGCAGTTCTTC.

The chain links TRBV4-1 to TRBJ2-1; D is perhaps TRBD1 (5 bases). CDR1 is MGHRA, CDR2 YSYEKL, per germline. Trimming left V 3 bases short and J 0 bases short, with 15 bases between. This CDR3 is 17 amino acids long. The CDR3 nucleotides are TGCGCCAGCAGCCACCTCCCGGCAGGGATCTCCTACAATGAGCAGTTCTTC. It yields the protein CASSHLPAGISYNEQFF.

The CDR3 DNA reads as TGTGCCAGCAGCCAAGATGGTACAGGCAGAGAGACCCAGTACTTC. Encoded protein: CASSQDGTGRETQYF. The chain carries TRBV4-2 and TRBJ2-5, with D possibly TRBD1 on 5 matching bases. Trimming pared 0 bases from V and 4 bases from J, leaving 12 bases between. Looked up from germline, CDR1 is LGHNA and CDR2 is YNFKEQ. This CDR3 contains 15 residues.

This clone was seen only a few times. The chain recombines TRBV19 with TRBJ1-6; 9 positions agree with TRBD1. J lost 11 bases, V lost 5 bases, and 13 bases had no gene match. The CDR3 sequence is 16 residues long. In germline, CDR1 is LNHDA, CDR2 SQIVND (reference sequence). The DNA for the CDR3 is TGTGCCAGTAGTTTGGCGGTGGACAGGGGTGTGGCACCCCTCCACTTT. Protein: CASSLAVDRGVAPLHF.

The chain carries TRBV6-6 and TRBJ1-1; D remains unclear. The germline CDR1 and CDR2 sequences are MNHNY and SVGAGI (reference sequence). V was clipped by 2 bases and J by 3 bases, with 7 bases between them. The CDR3 runs to 13 residues. The CDR3 DNA is TGTGCCAGCAGTTACGAGGGAGACACTGAAGCTTTCTTT. Amino acid sequence: CASSYEGDTEAFF.

The chain couples TRBV2 to TRBJ2-2; no reliable D call. The V and J ends lost 5 bases and 0 bases respectively, with 10 bases between them. The CDR3 covers 15 residues. Per germline, CDR1 SNHLY and CDR2 FYNNEI. The CDR3 here is CASSKPRSNTGELFF. As DNA, the CDR3 is TGTGCCAGCAGTAAGCCGCGTTCGAACACCGGGGAGCTGTTTTTT.

This clone has more than one count but fewer than ten. The V call is TRBV7-9, the J call TRBJ1-1; 7 bases line up with TRBD1. The V and J ends lost 3 bases and 3 bases, in that order; junction bases with no gene match: 4. The CDR3 is 14 amino acids. The germline V gene has CDR1 SEHNR and CDR2 FQNEAQ (reference sequence). In DNA form, the CDR3 reads TGTGCCAGCAGCTTCGACAGGGCCTACACTGAAGCTTTCTTT. Protein: CASSFDRAYTEAFF. The variable domain in full, with the rest retrieved from reference TRBV7-9 and TRBJ1-1, is DTGVSQNPRHKITKRGQNVTFRCDPISEHNRLYWYRQTLGQGPEFLTYFQNEAQLEKSRLLSDRFSAERPKGSFSTLEIQRTEQGDSAMYLCASSFDRAYTEAFFGQGTRLTVV.

The genes are TRBV7-8 and TRBJ1-2, with a possible D match to TRBD1 (5 bases). The germline V gene encodes CDR1 SGHVS and CDR2 FQNEAQ. The V end was cut by 0 bases, the J end by 6 bases, with 8 bases between. The CDR3 is made up of 13 amino acids. CDR3 coding DNA: TGTGCCAGCAGCTTAGCGGCAGGGAATGGCTACACCTTC. Translating it yields CASSLAAGNGYTF.

This chain uses TRBV4-1 with TRBJ2-2; 7 bases are a match to TRBD2. The CDR3 covers 17 residues. J was trimmed by 4 bases and V by 4 bases; bases with no gene match: 12. Germline values: CDR1 MGHRA, CDR2 YSYEKL. CDR3 protein: CASSRGSGGGGTGELFF. Here the CDR3 DNA reads TGCGCCAGCAGCCGCGGTTCTGGCGGGGGTGGCACCGGGGAGCTGTTTTTT.

The chain joins TRBV7-6 to TRBJ1-3; D is perhaps TRBD1 (6 bases). The CDR3 contains 16 residues. Germline CDR1 and CDR2: SGHVS and FNYEAQ. V dropped 6 bases and J dropped 0 bases, with 15 bases sitting between them. The CDR3 reads CASRLGTSDSGNTIYF. Written as DNA, the CDR3 is TGTGCCAGCAGACTCGGGACATCGGACTCTGGAAACACCATATATTTT.

The rearrangement links TRBV30 to TRBJ1-5; no reliable D call. The CDR3 contains 14 residues. CDR1 GTSNPN and CDR2 SVGIG come from the germline V gene (reference sequence). Between the trimmed V and J ends, which lost 0 bases and 0 bases, there was a span of 6 bases. The CDR3: CAWSVGSSNQPQHF. The CDR3 DNA sequence: TGTGCCTGGAGTGTGGGCAGTAGCAATCAGCCCCAGCATTTT.